Listed below are T cell receptor beta chains from one sample, sequenced in a study of T cell changes during pregnancy in multiple sclerosis. Sequencing was performed with immunoSEQ multiplex PCR; in TCRdb, only in-frame clones are kept and a portion is missing. Among under 85,000 clones listed, just over 90% were seen once. The sample in question was CD4+ T cells from peripheral blood mononuclear cells, obtained in the second trimester of pregnancy. The receptor set was obtained from a female donor with multiple sclerosis, enrolled in a pregnancy study. CDR3s include the opening cysteine and the closing phenylalanine or tryptophan. Fields, in order: clone size, J gene, V gene, CDR3 length, D gene, CDR3 protein, CDR3 DNA. D genes are given only for firm matches. Expanded clones get a size class; other rows say once, few or many, or leave the size out.

>-|TRBJ2-7|TRBV5-3|16|-
CARSSNDQGFQYEQYF
TGTGCCAGAAGCTCAAACGATCAGGGTTTCCAATACGAGCAGTACTTC
>-|TRBJ1-6|TRBV6-5|13|TRBD1
CASRSTGGSPLHF
TGTGCCAGCAGGTCGACAGGGGGTTCACCCCTCCACTTT
>-|TRBJ2-7|TRBV5-4|15|TRBD2
CASSLEGGRGYEQYF
TGTGCCAGCAGCTTGGAGGGCGGGAGAGGTTACGAGCAGTACTTC
>-|TRBJ2-2|TRBV6-6|16|TRBD2
CASTLTSGTLTGELFF
TGTGCCAGCACCTTGACTAGCGGGACTTTGACCGGGGAGCTGTTTTTT
>-|TRBJ1-5|TRBV5-6|16|-
CASSLGPGSGNQPQHF
TGTGCCAGCAGCTTGGGCCCGGGGAGCGGCAATCAGCCCCAGCATTTT
>-|TRBJ2-3|TRBV5-6|16|TRBD2
CASSWTAGGITDTQYF
TGTGCCAGCAGCTGGACGGCGGGGGGGATCACAGATACGCAGTATTTT
>-|TRBJ1-5|TRBV2|14|TRBD1
CASRTTGVGQPQHF
TGTGCCAGCAGGACTACAGGGGTGGGACAGCCCCAGCATTTT
>-|TRBJ1-2|TRBV2|12|-
CASSGQNYGYTF
TGTGCCAGCAGTGGACAGAACTATGGCTACACCTTC
>-|TRBJ1-6|TRBV5-6|14|TRBD1
CASSPRQGNSPLHF
TGTGCCAGCAGTCCCCGACAGGGAAATTCACCCCTCCACTTT
>-|TRBJ2-3|TRBV7-9|18|TRBD2
CASSFGLAGGGGPDTQYF
TGTGCCAGCAGCTTTGGACTAGCGGGGGGAGGAGGGCCAGATACGCAGTATTTT
>-|TRBJ2-3|TRBV7-2|14|-
CASSPSLLTDTQYF
TGTGCCAGCAGCCCTAGCCTCCTCACAGATACGCAGTATTTT
>-|TRBJ1-2|TRBV30|12|TRBD1
CAWSWAGGGYTF
TGTGCCTGGAGTTGGGCAGGGGGCGGCTACACCTTC
>-|TRBJ1-1|TRBV19|13|-
CATQIQENTEAFF
TGTGCCACCCAAATTCAGGAGAACACTGAAGCTTTCTTT
>-|TRBJ2-4|TRBV5-8|13|TRBD1
CASSLTGENIQYF
TGTGCCAGCAGCTTGACAGGGGAAAACATTCAGTACTTC
>-|TRBJ1-1|TRBV6-5|16|-
CASSSQGAGESAEAFF
TGTGCCAGCAGTTCCCAAGGGGCGGGGGAGTCGGCTGAAGCTTTCTTT
>-|TRBJ2-1|TRBV7-9|16|TRBD1
CASSRNGQEGYNEQFF
TGTGCCAGCAGCCGGAATGGACAGGAAGGCTACAATGAGCAGTTCTTC
>-|TRBJ2-5|TRBV11-2|16|-
CASTIIGRLPGETQYF
TGTGCCAGCACCATTATCGGACGTCTCCCGGGGGAGACCCAGTACTTC
>once|TRBJ2-3|TRBV29-1|11|-
CSVDTGDTQYF
TGCAGCGTTGATACGGGTGATACGCAGTATTTT
>-|TRBJ1-1|TRBV6-1|11|-
CASSERTEAFF
TGTGCCAGCAGTGAACGGACTGAAGCTTTCTTT
>-|TRBJ1-2|TRBV9|16|TRBD1
CASSVGWTGTNYGYTF
TGTGCCAGCAGCGTAGGGTGGACAGGAACTAACTATGGCTACACCTTC
>-|TRBJ2-7|TRBV5-1|13|TRBD1
CASSPTGGYEQYF
TGCGCCAGCAGCCCCACAGGGGGCTACGAGCAGTACTTC
>-|TRBJ1-1|TRBV19|16|-
CASSIARGSGNTEAFF
TGTGCCAGTAGTATCGCCAGAGGGAGTGGGAACACTGAAGCTTTCTTT
>few|TRBJ2-7|TRBV5-1|14|-
CASSLVTAPYEQYF
TGCGCCAGCAGCTTGGTGACAGCCCCCTACGAGCAGTACTTC